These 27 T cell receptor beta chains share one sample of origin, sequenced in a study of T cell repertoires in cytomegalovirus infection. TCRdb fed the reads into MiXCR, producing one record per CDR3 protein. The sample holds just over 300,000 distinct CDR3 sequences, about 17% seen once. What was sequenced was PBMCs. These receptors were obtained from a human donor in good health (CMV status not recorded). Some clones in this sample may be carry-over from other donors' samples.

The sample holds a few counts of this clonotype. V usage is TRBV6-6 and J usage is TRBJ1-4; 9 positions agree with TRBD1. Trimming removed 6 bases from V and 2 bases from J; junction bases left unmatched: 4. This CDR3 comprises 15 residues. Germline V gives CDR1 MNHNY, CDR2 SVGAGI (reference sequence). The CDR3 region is CASSPGQGTNEKLFF. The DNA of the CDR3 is TGTGCCAGCAGCCCTGGACAGGGGACTAATGAAAAACTGTTTTTT.

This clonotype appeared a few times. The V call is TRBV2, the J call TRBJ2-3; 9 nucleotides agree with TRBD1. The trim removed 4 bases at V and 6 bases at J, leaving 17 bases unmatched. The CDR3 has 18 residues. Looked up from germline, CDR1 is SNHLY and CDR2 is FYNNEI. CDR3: CASSGTPGQGPFEDTQYF. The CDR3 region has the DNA TGTGCCAGCAGTGGAACACCGGGACAGGGCCCTTTCGAGGATACGCAGTATTTT.

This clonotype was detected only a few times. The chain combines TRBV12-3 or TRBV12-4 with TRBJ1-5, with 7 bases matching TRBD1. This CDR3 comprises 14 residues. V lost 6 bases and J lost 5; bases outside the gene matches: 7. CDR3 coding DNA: TGTGCCAGCAGACGGACAGGTCAGGATCAGCCCCAGCATTTT. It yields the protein CASRRTGQDQPQHF.

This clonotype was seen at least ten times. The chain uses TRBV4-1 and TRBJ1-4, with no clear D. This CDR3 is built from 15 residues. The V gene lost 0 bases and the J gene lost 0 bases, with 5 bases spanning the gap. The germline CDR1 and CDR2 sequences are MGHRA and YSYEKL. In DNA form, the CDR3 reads TGCGCCAGCAGCCAAGAGGGGACAACTAATGAAAAACTGTTTTTT. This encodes CASSQEGTTNEKLFF.

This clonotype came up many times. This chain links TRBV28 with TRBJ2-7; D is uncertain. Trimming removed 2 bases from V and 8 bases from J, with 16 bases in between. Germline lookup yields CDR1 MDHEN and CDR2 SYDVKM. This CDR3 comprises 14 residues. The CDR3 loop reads CASSLATTASKQYF. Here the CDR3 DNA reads TGTGCCAGCAGTTTAGCCACCACCGCGTCTAAGCAGTACTTC.

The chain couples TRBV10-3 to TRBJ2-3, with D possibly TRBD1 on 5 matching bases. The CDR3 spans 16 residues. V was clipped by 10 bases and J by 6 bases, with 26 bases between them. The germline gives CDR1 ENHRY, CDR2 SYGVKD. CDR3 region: CATAQGHLQESDTQYF. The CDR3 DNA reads TGTGCCACCGCTCAAGGACATCTTCAAGAATCGGATACGCAGTATTTT.

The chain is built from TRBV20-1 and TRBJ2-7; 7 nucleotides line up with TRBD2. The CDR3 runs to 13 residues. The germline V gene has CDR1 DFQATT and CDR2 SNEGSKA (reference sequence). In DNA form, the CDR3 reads TGCAGCGCGGGGGTGGGAAGCTCCTACGAGCAGTACTTC. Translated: CSAGVGSSYEQYF.

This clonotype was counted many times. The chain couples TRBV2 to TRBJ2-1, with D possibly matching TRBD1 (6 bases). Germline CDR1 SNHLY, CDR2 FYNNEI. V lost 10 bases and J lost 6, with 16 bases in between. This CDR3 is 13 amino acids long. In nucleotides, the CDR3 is TGTGCCACCGGAGCTGGGGGCATCAATGAGCAGTTCTTC. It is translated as CATGAGGINEQFF.

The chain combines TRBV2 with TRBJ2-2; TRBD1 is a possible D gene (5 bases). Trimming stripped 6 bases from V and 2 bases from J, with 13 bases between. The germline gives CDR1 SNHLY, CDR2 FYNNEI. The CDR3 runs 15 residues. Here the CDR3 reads CASRETTENTGELFF. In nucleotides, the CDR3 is TGTGCCAGCAGGGAGACGACAGAAAACACCGGGGAGCTGTTTTTT.

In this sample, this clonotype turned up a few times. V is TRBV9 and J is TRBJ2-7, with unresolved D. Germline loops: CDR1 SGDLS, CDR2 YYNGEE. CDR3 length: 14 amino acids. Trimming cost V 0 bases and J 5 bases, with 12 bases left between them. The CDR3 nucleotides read TGTGCCAGCAGCGTAGTAGTCCGGCCGAACGAGCAGTACTTC. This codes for CASSVVVRPNEQYF.

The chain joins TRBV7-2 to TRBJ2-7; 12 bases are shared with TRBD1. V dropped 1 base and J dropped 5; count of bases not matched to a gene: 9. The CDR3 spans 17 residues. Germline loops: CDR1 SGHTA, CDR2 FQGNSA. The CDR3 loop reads CASSLGGTGGVFHEQYF. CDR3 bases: TGTGCCAGCAGCTTAGGCGGGACAGGGGGCGTTTTCCACGAGCAGTACTTC.

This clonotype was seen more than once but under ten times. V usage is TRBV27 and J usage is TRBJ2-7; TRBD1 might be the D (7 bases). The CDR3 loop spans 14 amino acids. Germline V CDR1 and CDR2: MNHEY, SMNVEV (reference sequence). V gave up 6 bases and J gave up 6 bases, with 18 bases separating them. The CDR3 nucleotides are TGTGCCAGCAGCCCACGCGGGACAGTAACCGAGCAGTACTTC. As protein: CASSPRGTVTEQYF.

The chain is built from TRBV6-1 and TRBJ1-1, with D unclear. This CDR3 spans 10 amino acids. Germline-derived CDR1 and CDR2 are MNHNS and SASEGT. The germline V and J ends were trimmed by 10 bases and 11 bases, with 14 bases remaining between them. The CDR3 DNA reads TGTGCCACCTACTATACAAGGGCTTTCTTT. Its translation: CATYYTRAFF.

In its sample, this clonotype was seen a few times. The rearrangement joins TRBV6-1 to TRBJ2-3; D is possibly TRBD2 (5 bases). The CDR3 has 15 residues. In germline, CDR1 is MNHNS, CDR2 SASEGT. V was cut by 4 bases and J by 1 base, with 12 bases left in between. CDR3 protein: CASSGTSVGTDTQYF. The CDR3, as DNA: TGTGCCAGCAGTGGTACTAGTGTGGGCACAGATACGCAGTATTTT.

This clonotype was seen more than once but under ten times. The CDR3 coding sequence is TGCGCCAGCAGCCGAGGACGGGGCATGGAGCCCCAGCATTTT. Encoded protein: CASSRGRGMEPQHF. The chain links TRBV4-1 to TRBJ1-5, with a possible D match to TRBD1 (5 bases). V lost 4 bases, J lost 8 bases, and 15 bases lay in between. Germline V gene sequence: CDR1 MGHRA, CDR2 YSYEKL. This CDR3 has 14 amino acids.

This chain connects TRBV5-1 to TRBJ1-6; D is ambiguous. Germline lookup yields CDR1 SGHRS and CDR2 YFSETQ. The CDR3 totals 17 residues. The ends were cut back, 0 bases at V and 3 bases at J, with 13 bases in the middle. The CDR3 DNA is TGCGCCAGCAGCTTGGAAGGTGTGCAGCTCTATAATTCACCCCTCCACTTT. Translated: CASSLEGVQLYNSPLHF. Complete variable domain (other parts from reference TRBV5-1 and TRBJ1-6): KAGVTQTPRYLIKTRGQQVTLSCSPISGHRSVSWYQQTPGQGLQFLFEYFSETQRNKGNFPGRFSGRQFSNSRSEMNVSTLELGDSALYLCASSLEGVQLYNSPLHFGNGTRLTVT.

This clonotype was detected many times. As DNA, the CDR3 is TGTGCCAGCAGCTTAGCTGTTGTCCGTGAAGCCTACGAGCAGTACTTC. It translates to CASSLAVVREAYEQYF. This sequence joins TRBV7-2 and TRBJ2-7; no clear D. The V gene's germline CDR1 is SGHTA and CDR2 FQGNSA. CDR3 size: 16 residues. V lost 0 bases and J lost 2, with 14 bases in between.

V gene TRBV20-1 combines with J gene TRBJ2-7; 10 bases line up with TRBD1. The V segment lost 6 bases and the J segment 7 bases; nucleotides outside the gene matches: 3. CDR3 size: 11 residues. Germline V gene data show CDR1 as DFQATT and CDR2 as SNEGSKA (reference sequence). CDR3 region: CSARTGGEQYF. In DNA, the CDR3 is TGCAGTGCAAGGACAGGGGGGGAGCAGTACTTC.

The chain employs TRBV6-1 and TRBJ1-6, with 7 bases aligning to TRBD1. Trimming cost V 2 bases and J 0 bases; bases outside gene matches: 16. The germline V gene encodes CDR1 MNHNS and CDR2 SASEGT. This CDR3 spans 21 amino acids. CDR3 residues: CASSEKRLRTGLSSYNSPLHF. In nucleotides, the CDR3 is TGTGCCAGCAGTGAAAAGAGGTTGAGGACAGGCCTAAGCTCCTATAATTCACCCCTCCACTTT.

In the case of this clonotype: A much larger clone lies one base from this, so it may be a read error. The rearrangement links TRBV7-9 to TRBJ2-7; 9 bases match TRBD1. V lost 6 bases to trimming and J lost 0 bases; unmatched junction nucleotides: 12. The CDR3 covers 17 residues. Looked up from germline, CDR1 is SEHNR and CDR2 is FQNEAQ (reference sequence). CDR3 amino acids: CASRNERPGQGSYEQYF. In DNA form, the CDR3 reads TGTGCCAGCAGAAACGAACGACCGGGACAGGGCTCCTACGAGCAGTACTTC. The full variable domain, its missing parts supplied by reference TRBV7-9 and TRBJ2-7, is DTGVSQNPRHKITKRGQNVTFRCDPISEHNRLYWYRQTLGQGPEFLTYFQNEAQLEKSRLLSDRFSAERPKGSFSTLEIQRTEQGDSAMYLCASRNERPGQGSYEQYFGPGTRLTVT.

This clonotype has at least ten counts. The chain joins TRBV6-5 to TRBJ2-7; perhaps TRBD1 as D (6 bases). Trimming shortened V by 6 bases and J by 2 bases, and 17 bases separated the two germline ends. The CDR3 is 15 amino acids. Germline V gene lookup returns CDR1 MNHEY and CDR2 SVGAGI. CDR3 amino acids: CASSNIGTPAYEQYF. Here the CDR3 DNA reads TGTGCCAGCAGCAATATCGGGACACCCGCCTACGAGCAGTACTTC.

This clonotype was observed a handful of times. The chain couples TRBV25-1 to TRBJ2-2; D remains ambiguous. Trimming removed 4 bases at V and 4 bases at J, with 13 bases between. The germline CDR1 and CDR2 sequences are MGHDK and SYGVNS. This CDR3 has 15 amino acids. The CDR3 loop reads CASSALASGTGELFF. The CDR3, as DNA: TGTGCCAGCAGTGCTCTGGCGTCGGGCACCGGGGAGCTGTTTTTT.

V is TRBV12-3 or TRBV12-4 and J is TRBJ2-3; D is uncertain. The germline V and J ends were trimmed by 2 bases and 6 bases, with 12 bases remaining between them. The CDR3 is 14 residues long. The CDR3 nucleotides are TGTGCCAGCAGTTTACAGTCCCGTGGGGATACGCAGTATTTT. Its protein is CASSLQSRGDTQYF.

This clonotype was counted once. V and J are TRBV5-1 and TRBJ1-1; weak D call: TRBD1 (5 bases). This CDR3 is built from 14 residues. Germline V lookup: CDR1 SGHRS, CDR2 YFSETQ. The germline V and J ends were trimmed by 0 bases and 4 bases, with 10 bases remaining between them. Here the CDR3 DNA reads TGCGCCAGCAGCTTGGCTGGGGGGATCACTGAAGCTTTCTTT. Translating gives CASSLAGGITEAFF.

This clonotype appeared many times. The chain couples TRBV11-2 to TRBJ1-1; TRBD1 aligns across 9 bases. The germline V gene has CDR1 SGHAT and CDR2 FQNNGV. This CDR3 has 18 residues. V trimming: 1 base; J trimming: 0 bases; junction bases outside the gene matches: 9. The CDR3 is CASSLVPFGQGLNTEAFF. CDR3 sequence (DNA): TGTGCCAGCAGCTTAGTTCCCTTCGGACAGGGGTTGAACACTGAAGCTTTCTTT. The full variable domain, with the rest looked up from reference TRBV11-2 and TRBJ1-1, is EAGVAQSPRYKIIEKRQSVAFWCNPISGHATLYWYQQILGQGPKLLIQFQNNGVVDDSQLPKDRFSAERLKGVDSTLKIQPAKLEDSAVYLCASSLVPFGQGLNTEAFFGQGTRLTVV.

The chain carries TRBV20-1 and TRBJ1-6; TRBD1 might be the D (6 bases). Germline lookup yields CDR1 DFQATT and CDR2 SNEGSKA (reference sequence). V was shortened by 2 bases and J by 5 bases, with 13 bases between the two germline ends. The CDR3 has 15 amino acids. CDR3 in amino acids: CSARIQGTDNSPLHF. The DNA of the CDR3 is TGCAGTGCTAGAATTCAGGGGACTGATAATTCACCCCTCCACTTT.

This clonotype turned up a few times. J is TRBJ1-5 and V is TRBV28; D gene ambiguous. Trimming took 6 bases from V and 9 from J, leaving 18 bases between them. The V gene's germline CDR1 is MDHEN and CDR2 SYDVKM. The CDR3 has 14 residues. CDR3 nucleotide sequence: TGTGCCAGCAGGGTAGACACCCCTACTGGGCCCCAGCATTTT. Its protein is CASRVDTPTGPQHF.